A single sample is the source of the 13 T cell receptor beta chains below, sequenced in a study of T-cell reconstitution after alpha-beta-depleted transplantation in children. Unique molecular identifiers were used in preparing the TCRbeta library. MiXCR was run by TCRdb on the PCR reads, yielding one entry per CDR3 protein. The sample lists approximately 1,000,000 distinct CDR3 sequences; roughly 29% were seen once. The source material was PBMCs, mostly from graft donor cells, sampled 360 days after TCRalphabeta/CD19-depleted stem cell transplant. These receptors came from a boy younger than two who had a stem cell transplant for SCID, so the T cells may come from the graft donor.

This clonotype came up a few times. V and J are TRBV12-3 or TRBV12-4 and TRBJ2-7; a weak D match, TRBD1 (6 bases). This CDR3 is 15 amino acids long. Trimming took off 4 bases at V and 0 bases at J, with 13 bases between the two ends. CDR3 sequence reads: CASSSPGTPSYEQYF. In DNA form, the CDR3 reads TGTGCCAGCAGTTCACCCGGGACACCCTCCTACGAGCAGTACTTC.

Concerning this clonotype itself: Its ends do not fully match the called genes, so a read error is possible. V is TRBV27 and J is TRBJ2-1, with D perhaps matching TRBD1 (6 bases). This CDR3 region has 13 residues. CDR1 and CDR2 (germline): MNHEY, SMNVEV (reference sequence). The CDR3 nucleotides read TGTGTCAGCAAGGAGGCAGGGGCAGATGAGCAGTTCTTC. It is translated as CVSKEAGADEQFF.

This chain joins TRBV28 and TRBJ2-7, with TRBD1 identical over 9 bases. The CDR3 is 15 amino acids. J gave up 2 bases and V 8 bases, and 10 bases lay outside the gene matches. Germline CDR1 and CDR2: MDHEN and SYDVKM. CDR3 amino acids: CASRPFGQGPYEQYF. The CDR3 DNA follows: TGTGCCAGCCGGCCCTTCGGACAGGGGCCCTACGAGCAGTACTTC.

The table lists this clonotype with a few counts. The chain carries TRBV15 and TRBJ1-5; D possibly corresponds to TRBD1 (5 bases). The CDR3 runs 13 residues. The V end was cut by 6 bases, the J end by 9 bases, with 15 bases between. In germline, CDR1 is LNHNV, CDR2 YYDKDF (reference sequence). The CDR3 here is CATRTGPNRPQHF. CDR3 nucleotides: TGTGCCACCAGGACGGGGCCTAATAGGCCCCAGCATTTT.

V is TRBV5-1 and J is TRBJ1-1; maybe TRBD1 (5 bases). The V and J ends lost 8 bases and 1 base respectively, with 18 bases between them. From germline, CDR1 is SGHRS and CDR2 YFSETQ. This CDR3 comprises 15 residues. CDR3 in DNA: TGCGCCAGTCAGCGGGATGGGGCGGAGAACACTGAAGCTTTCTTT. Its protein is CASQRDGAENTEAFF.

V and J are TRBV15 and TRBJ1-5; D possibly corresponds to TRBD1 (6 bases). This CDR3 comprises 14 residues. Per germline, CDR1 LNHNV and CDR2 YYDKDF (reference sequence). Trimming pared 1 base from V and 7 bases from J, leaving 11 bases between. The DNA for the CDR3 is TGTGCCACCAGCAGAGCCAGGGGATGGCAGCCCCAGCATTTT. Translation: CATSRARGWQPQHF.

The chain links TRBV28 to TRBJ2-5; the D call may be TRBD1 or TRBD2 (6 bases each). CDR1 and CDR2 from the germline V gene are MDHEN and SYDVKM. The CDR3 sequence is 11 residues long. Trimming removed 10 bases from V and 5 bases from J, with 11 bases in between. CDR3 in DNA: TGTGCCACGGGGGCCAGGGAGACCCAGTACTTC. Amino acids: CATGARETQYF.

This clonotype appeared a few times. Here the CDR3 reads CASSEFQASTDTQYF. The CDR3 region has the DNA TGTGCCAGCAGTGAATTCCAGGCCAGCACAGATACGCAGTATTTT. The chain combines TRBV25-1 with TRBJ2-3, with D unresolved. The CDR3 length is 15 residues. CDR1 and CDR2 (germline): MGHDK, SYGVNS. Trimming removed 1 base from V and 0 bases from J, with 8 bases in between.

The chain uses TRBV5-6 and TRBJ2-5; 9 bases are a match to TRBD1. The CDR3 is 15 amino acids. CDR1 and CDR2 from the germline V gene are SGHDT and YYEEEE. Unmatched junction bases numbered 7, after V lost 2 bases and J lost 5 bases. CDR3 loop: CASSFGTGGSETQYF. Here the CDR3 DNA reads TGTGCCAGCAGCTTTGGTACAGGGGGCTCGGAGACCCAGTACTTC.

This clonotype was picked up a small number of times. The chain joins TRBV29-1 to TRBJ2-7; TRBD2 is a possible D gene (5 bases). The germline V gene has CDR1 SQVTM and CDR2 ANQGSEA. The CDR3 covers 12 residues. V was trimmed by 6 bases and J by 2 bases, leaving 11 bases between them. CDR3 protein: CSVKRGTYEQYF. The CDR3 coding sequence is TGCAGCGTCAAACGGGGTACCTACGAGCAGTACTTC.

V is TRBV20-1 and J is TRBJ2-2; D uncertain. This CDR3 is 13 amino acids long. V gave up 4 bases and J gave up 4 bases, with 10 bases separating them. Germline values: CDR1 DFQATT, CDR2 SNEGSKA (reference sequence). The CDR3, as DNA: TGCAGTGCTACCCATTCCGGCACCGGGGAGCTGTTTTTT. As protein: CSATHSGTGELFF.

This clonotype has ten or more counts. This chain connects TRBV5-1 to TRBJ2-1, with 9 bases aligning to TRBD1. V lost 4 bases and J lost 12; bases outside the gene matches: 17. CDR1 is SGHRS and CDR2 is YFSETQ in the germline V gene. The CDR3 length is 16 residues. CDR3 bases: TGCGCCAGCAGCACCGCCGGGACAGGGTCAACAGCTGGGCAGTTCTTC. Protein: CASSTAGTGSTAGQFF.

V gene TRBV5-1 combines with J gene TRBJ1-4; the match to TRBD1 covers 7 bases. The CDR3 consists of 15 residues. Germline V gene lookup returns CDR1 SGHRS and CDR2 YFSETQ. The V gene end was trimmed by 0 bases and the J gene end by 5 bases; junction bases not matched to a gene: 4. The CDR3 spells CASSLEGTANEKLFF. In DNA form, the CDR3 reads TGCGCCAGCAGCTTGGAGGGGACAGCAAATGAAAAACTGTTTTTT.